The 7 T cell receptor beta chains listed next were all sequenced from one sample in a study of blood T cells in healthy people across ages (dated by TCRdb to 2014 to 2015). The library was prepared using 5' RACE. TCRdb shows the sequencer as Illumina HiSeq 2500. A second PCR of roughly 6 to 11 cycles was performed with a sample-barcoded 5' primer and a J-beta primer mix. TCRdb reprocessed the public reads (quality trimming at Q25 with fastp, clone calling with MiXCR) and kept in-frame beta chains. Each entry merges the rows of one CDR3 protein and shows their most common DNA and genes. This sample holds about 800,000 distinct CDR3 sequences; just under 25% were observed only once. The ten largest clones add up to roughly 3.5% of the sample. The data were also submitted as part of a second study, on T cells of mothers and their children.

Input material: blood. Receptor source: a boy aged 5-17 years in good health.

The sample holds a few counts of this clonotype. This chain links TRBV20-1 with TRBJ1-6; perhaps TRBD1 as D (5 bases). The CDR3 has 16 amino acids. Germline lookup yields CDR1 DFQATT and CDR2 SNEGSKA (reference sequence). The V end was cut by 1 base, the J end by 5 bases, with 15 bases between. The CDR3 coding sequence is TGCAGTGCTAGAGTGATCGGGGCCCCAAATAATTCACCCCTCCACTTT. Its protein is CSARVIGAPNNSPLHF.

This chain joins TRBV6-5 and TRBJ2-7; perhaps TRBD2 as D (6 bases). CDR1 is MNHEY and CDR2 is SVGAGI in the germline V gene. V dropped 8 bases and J dropped 10 bases, with 21 bases sitting between them. This CDR3 region has 13 residues. The DNA of the CDR3 is TGTGCCAGCCGAAGCGGGTTTTGGGCAGAACAGTACTTC. Translation: CASRSGFWAEQYF.

There are a few counts of this clonotype. The chain couples TRBV15 to TRBJ1-2, with TRBD1 as a possible D gene (5 bases). The CDR3 is made up of 16 amino acids. Trimming shortened V by 0 bases and J by 4 bases, and 15 bases separated the two germline ends. Germline lookup yields CDR1 LNHNV and CDR2 YYDKDF (reference sequence). Here the CDR3 DNA reads TGTGCCACCAGCAGAGACCCGGACACATCAGGCTATGGCTACACCTTC. Translation: CATSRDPDTSGYGYTF.

V usage is TRBV20-1 and J usage is TRBJ2-3; TRBD2 matches 11 bases. With 3 bases clipped from V and 2 bases from J, the junction kept 7 bases outside the gene matches. This CDR3 region has 16 residues. Germline lookup yields CDR1 DFQATT and CDR2 SNEGSKA (reference sequence). The CDR3 DNA sequence: TGCAGTGCTAGTAGCGGGGGGGGTCACCCCACAGATACGCAGTATTTT. This translates into CSASSGGGHPTDTQYF.

The table lists this clonotype with a few counts. The rearrangement uses TRBV10-3 and TRBJ2-7; a weak D match, TRBD1 (6 bases). From germline, CDR1 is ENHRY and CDR2 SYGVKD. The CDR3 covers 17 residues. The ends were cut back, 10 bases at V and 3 bases at J, with 28 bases in the middle. The CDR3 DNA sequence: TGTGCCACAACAAACAAAGGGGGAAAGGGAGTCGGCTACGAGCAGTACTTC. It yields the protein CATTNKGGKGVGYEQYF.

This clonotype was counted between two and nine times. The gene calls are TRBV3-1 and TRBJ2-7, with 7 bases matching TRBD1. This CDR3 contains 15 residues. In germline, CDR1 is LGHDT, CDR2 YNNKEL (reference sequence). The trim removed 3 bases at V and 0 bases at J, leaving 5 bases unmatched. CDR3 in amino acids: CASSQGGQASYEQYF. The DNA of the CDR3 is TGTGCCAGCAGCCAGGGCGGACAGGCCTCCTACGAGCAGTACTTC.

The V and J genes are TRBV15 and TRBJ1-4; D possibly corresponds to TRBD1 (5 bases). Per the germline V gene, CDR1 is LNHNV and CDR2 is YYDKDF (reference sequence). CDR3 size: 15 residues. V lost 0 bases and J 8 bases, leaving 13 bases between the germline ends. The CDR3 region has the DNA TGTGCCACCAGCAGAGATCGGAGGGGATCGGAAAAACTGTTTTTT. Amino acid sequence: CATSRDRRGSEKLFF.